This TCR beta chain was recorded in a study of blood T cell repertoires in COVID-19. Per the authors' pipeline: Estimation of nucleated cell counts relied on the amplification of reference gene primers. Some clones are missing from TCRdb's copy, which holds only in-frame ones; the method was immunoSEQ multiplex PCR. The DNA gave D and trimming, while V, J and clone size come from that table. The repertoire holds 300,000 or so clones, 85% seen once, with around 4% in the top ten. This clone appeared a single time. The length of the CDR3 is 13 residues. The V gene is TRBV21-1, the J gene TRBJ1-1. TRBV21-1 is designated a pseudogene. This clonotype originated in a woman aged 50 to 60 with active or convalescent COVID-19. Sequencing was done on a sample of peripheral blood. CDR3 protein: CASSMRNIAEAFF. CDR3 DNA sequence: TGTGCCAGCAGCATGCGGAATATAGCTGAAGCTTTCTTT.